This T cell receptor (beta chain) derives from a study of CD8+ T cells in alopecia areata. This CDR3 contains 15 residues. V was cut by 2 bases and J by 0 bases, with 7 bases left in between. CDR1 and CDR2 from the germline V gene are LGHNA and YSLEER. Stated treatment: oral pan-JAK inhibitor, 5-10 mg twice daily. It was cDNA, reverse transcribed from extracted RNA, that served as the sequencing template. Clones were read by immunoSEQ multiplex PCR, and TCRdb kept only the in-frame ones, dropping some. Here the sample spans about 200,000 clones, 60% being singletons. The V call is TRBV4-3, the J call TRBJ2-2, with D hard to call. Sequenced here: CD4+ T cells sorted from blood, sampled at week 24, from a patient treated with tofacitinib. The TCR originated in a human donor with alopecia areata. CDR3 region: CASSQIGANTGELFF. CDR3 sequence (DNA): TGCGCCAGCAGCCAAATCGGCGCGAACACCGGGGAGCTGTTTTTT.